Here is one T cell receptor beta chain with its context. It has no known antigen specificity. The read finishes 3 residues shy of the CDR3 end, and the germline J gene is used to complete it. Every participant had a single incident cervical HPV16 infection, and women with prevalent HPV16 infections were excluded. Cervical HPV DNA was detected by MY09/MY11 PCR and genotyped by dot-blot hybridization. More than 14 mL of heparinized blood was centrifuged, after which the buffy coat was aliquoted, frozen at -30 degrees C, and then stored at -80 degrees C. Genomic DNA was extracted from buffy coat specimens using QIAGEN kits. TCR beta CDR3 regions were amplified by multiplex PCR from an average of approximately 1,200 ng genomic DNA per sample using the immunoSEQ assay. Primer bias was corrected in the assay by using a complete synthetic TCR repertoire to establish an amplification baseline. The amplicons were sequenced using the Illumina platform. In the original analysis: Error correction of the sequences involved clustering with frequency ratios plus a modified nearest-neighbor algorithm, after which the sequences were analyzed in the immunoSEQ Analyzer using IMGT gene definitions. At each rarefaction depth, TCR richness and evenness were averaged across 20 rarefaction repeats, and samples with fewer sequences than that depth were excluded. Wilcoxon rank sum tests with FDR correction were used to compare relative abundances of V, D and J genes between the groups. Blinded duplicates gave an intraclass correlation of about 96% for TCR richness and an average of 76.4% across over 55 gene segments. This immuneACCESS table, as held by TCRdb, lists in-frame sequences with V and J called but not all clones. Of the missing ones, under half trace to an unresolved V gene in checked studies; the others have no known cause. V and J calls and clone size are copied from that table; D and trimming were computed from the DNA. The sample's records list around 39,000 clones. About 6.8% of the sample is in the top ten clones.

This record belongs to a study of T cells in women clearing cervical HPV infection (dated by TCRdb to the late 2010s). Describing the broader study: The cases were approximately 25 women with histologically confirmed HPV16-related CIN3 or worse, and 2 of these cases were invasive cancers. Controls were 25 or so women whose single incident HPV16 infection cleared within 12 months without precancer or cancer developing. Blood from cases was drawn at the visit where the lesion was first identified, while blood from controls was drawn once the infection was no longer detected. For cases, a median interval of about 150 days, with an interquartile range of 90 to 200 days, was observed between lesion detection and blood sampling. Since only a few of the women had HLA typing available, the possibility that HLA type was acting as a confounder could not be ruled out. The exploratory proof-of-principle case-control study was nested within the Guanacaste HPV Natural History Study in Costa Rica and compared TCR repertoires across cervical HPV16 outcomes. Cases were matched to controls by age within five years and by the year the sample was collected. Median age was about 32 years in cases versus just over 37 in controls, and baseline characteristics did not differ significantly. The parent cohort enrolled 10,000 or so women aged 18 or older in Guanacaste, Costa Rica, during about 1992 to 1995 and followed them for less than 9 years. Quality controls consisted of five blinded duplicates per group, for a total of about 60 samples made up of approximately 50 participants and roughly ten replicates.

The germline V gene yields SGHRS for CDR1 and YFSETQ for CDR2. V is shortened by 0 bases, J by 2 bases, and the region joining them spans 21 bases. The CDR3 contains 18 residues, cysteine and phenylalanine counted. Part of the CDR3 DNA is given, 45 bases translated from base 1. Broad study findings and their caveats: Lower TRBV6-7 relative abundance was observed in cases than in controls (roughly 0.12% versus 0.15%; Bonferroni P = 0.0008). Because of the cross-sectional design, the study could not determine whether the associations came before infection or resulted from infection, and neither effector/memory subsets nor HPV-specific T cells were isolated. Cases were distinguished from controls with an estimated AUC of 0.7 to 0.85 by random forest classifiers combining richness and V gene abundances. T-cell numbers per sample were unknown, so richness differences could reflect varying T-cell content rather than repertoire biology. Across sequencing depths, CIN3+ cases showed significantly higher TCR repertoire richness than controls, but evenness did not differ between the groups.

The chain joins TRBV5-1 to TRBJ2-7; the D region possibly corresponds to TRBD1 (6 bases align). The receptor was derived from a woman aged 18 to 75 with a cervical HPV16 infection that either progressed to CIN3+ or cleared (not recorded which). The sample consisted of blood buffy coat. CDR3 sequence: CASSLGGGGAENTYEQYF. CDR3 bases read: TGCGCCAGCAGCTTGGGTGGGGGCGGAGCGGAAAATACCTACGAG.